This entry lists 4 T cell receptor beta chains sequenced from one sample in a study of cytomegalovirus exposure and HLA in healthy donors. This PCR relied on a set of 60 Vbeta primers and 13 Jbeta primers. Only in-frame clones appear in the TCRdb table, and some are missing; sequencing was by immunoSEQ multiplex PCR. The table has roughly 110,000 clones, around 73% seen once. The sequenced sample consisted of PBMCs. The receptors were gathered from a woman aged 30 to 39 in good health and CMV-seropositive.

V and J are TRBV10-1 and TRBJ2-2; 7 bases match TRBD1. The CDR3 is 15 residues long. J lost 1 base, V lost 3 bases, and 2 bases had no gene match. Germline V lookup: CDR1 WNHNN, CDR2 SYGVQD (reference sequence). The CDR3 DNA reads TGCGCCAGCAGTGATCAGGGGGTGAACACCGGGGAGCTGTTTTTT. Translated: CASSDQGVNTGELFF.

This clone was counted between two and nine times. This chain joins TRBV11-3 and TRBJ2-1; 7 bases agree with TRBD1. This CDR3 region has 15 residues. The germline V gene encodes CDR1 SGHNT and CDR2 YENEEA. The J segment lost 2 bases and the V segment lost 1 base, leaving 2 bases of the junction unmatched. CDR3 loop: CASSLGDRAYNEQFF. CDR3 bases: TGTGCCAGCAGCTTAGGGGACAGAGCCTACAATGAGCAGTTCTTC.

A single count supports this clone. The rearrangement uses TRBV11-2 and TRBJ2-7, with 10 nucleotides matching TRBD1. With 8 bases clipped from V and 2 bases from J, the junction kept 9 bases outside the gene matches. The CDR3 covers 15 residues. Germline assignment: CDR1 SGHAT and CDR2 FQNNGV. The CDR3 here is CASGEGTGVAYEQYF. In DNA, the CDR3 is TGTGCCAGCGGGGAAGGGACAGGGGTGGCCTACGAGCAGTACTTC.

The chain combines TRBV9 with TRBJ2-3; TRBD1 is a possible D gene (6 bases). The CDR3 is made up of 14 amino acids. CDR1 and CDR2 (germline): SGDLS, YYNGEE. V gave up 6 bases and J gave up 2 bases, with 13 bases separating them. DNA for the CDR3: TGTGCCAGCACTTCGGACAGTAACACAGATACGCAGTATTTT. This encodes CASTSDSNTDTQYF.